A selection of T cell receptor beta chains follows, all from one sample in a study of blood T cell repertoires in COVID-19. Method: immunoSEQ multiplex PCR; TCRdb's copy keeps in-frame clones and lacks some. This table holds about 74,000 clones, roughly three quarters found once. Specimen: peripheral blood. The receptor source for this set is a human donor in a cohort sampled during active COVID-19. Both conserved end residues are part of each CDR3. The order of the fields is D gene, CDR3 length, J gene, V gene, clone size, CDR3 protein, CDR3 DNA. D genes are given only for firm matches. The listing skips clone size in some rows; elsewhere it reads once, few, many or a size class.

D gene: TRBD2; CDR3 length: 17; J gene: TRBJ2-3; V gene: TRBV9; clone size: -; CDR3 protein: CASSTRTSGGARDTQYF; CDR3 DNA: TGTGCCAGCAGCACCCGGACTAGCGGGGGGGCCCGGGATACGCAGTATTTT
D gene: TRBD2; CDR3 length: 16; J gene: TRBJ2-1; V gene: TRBV5-4; clone size: -; CDR3 protein: CASTLGGRNSYNEQFF; CDR3 DNA: TGTGCCAGCACCCTGGGGGGGAGAAATTCCTACAATGAGCAGTTCTTC
D gene: -; CDR3 length: 15; J gene: TRBJ2-7; V gene: TRBV19; clone size: few; CDR3 protein: CASSPGAGVEYEQYF; CDR3 DNA: TGTGCCAGTAGTCCCGGGGCAGGGGTTGAGTACGAGCAGTACTTC
D gene: TRBD1; CDR3 length: 14; J gene: TRBJ1-1; V gene: TRBV25-1; clone size: -; CDR3 protein: CASSSWTGSSEAFF; CDR3 DNA: TGTGCCAGCAGTTCCTGGACAGGGAGCTCTGAAGCTTTCTTT
D gene: -; CDR3 length: 15; J gene: TRBJ1-2; V gene: TRBV19; clone size: -; CDR3 protein: CASSPEAGGTGGYTF; CDR3 DNA: TGTGCCAGTAGTCCCGAAGCGGGGGGGACCGGAGGCTACACCTTC
D gene: TRBD1; CDR3 length: 13; J gene: TRBJ1-6; V gene: TRBV10-3; clone size: -; CDR3 protein: CAISQGANSPLHF; CDR3 DNA: TGTGCCATCAGTCAGGGGGCTAATTCACCCCTCCACTTT
D gene: -; CDR3 length: 14; J gene: TRBJ2-5; V gene: TRBV9; clone size: -; CDR3 protein: CASSFVGGRETQYF; CDR3 DNA: TGTGCCAGCAGCTTCGTCGGGGGGCGTGAGACCCAGTACTTC
D gene: -; CDR3 length: 16; J gene: TRBJ1-6; V gene: TRBV9; clone size: -; CDR3 protein: CASSVGGQERNSPLHF; CDR3 DNA: TGTGCCAGCAGCGTAGGAGGGCAAGAAAGGAATTCACCCCTCCACTTT
D gene: TRBD2; CDR3 length: 18; J gene: TRBJ2-2; V gene: TRBV3-1/TRBV3-2; clone size: -; CDR3 protein: CASSPGLAGLPNTGELFF; CDR3 DNA: TGTGCCAGCAGCCCTGGACTAGCGGGGCTACCGAACACCGGGGAGCTGTTTTTT
D gene: TRBD1; CDR3 length: 15; J gene: TRBJ2-1; V gene: TRBV25-1; clone size: -; CDR3 protein: CASSDSGGRGREQFF; CDR3 DNA: TGTGCCAGCAGTGACTCCGGAGGCAGGGGGCGTGAGCAGTTCTTC
D gene: -; CDR3 length: 12; J gene: TRBJ1-1; V gene: TRBV3-1/TRBV3-2; clone size: -; CDR3 protein: CASSQFGRGAFF; CDR3 DNA: TGTGCCAGCAGCCAATTTGGCAGGGGAGCTTTCTTT
D gene: TRBD2; CDR3 length: 15; J gene: TRBJ2-3; V gene: TRBV7-9; clone size: -; CDR3 protein: CASRLTSPYLHTQYF; CDR3 DNA: TGTGCCAGCAGATTGACTAGCCCTTATCTGCATACGCAGTATTTT
D gene: TRBD2; CDR3 length: 17; J gene: TRBJ2-2; V gene: TRBV11-2; clone size: many; CDR3 protein: CASSLHGGGLVTGELFF; CDR3 DNA: TGTGCCAGCAGCCTCCACGGCGGGGGGCTAGTCACCGGGGAGCTGTTTTTT
D gene: -; CDR3 length: 15; J gene: TRBJ2-6; V gene: TRBV11-2; clone size: -; CDR3 protein: CASSYDSAGANVLTF; CDR3 DNA: TGTGCCAGCAGCTATGACAGTGCTGGGGCCAACGTCCTGACTTTC
D gene: TRBD1; CDR3 length: 15; J gene: TRBJ2-5; V gene: TRBV11-2; clone size: once; CDR3 protein: CASSAGQGAWETQYF; CDR3 DNA: TGTGCCAGCAGCGCCGGACAGGGGGCTTGGGAGACCCAGTACTTC
D gene: -; CDR3 length: 15; J gene: TRBJ1-5; V gene: TRBV19; clone size: -; CDR3 protein: CASSIVGQVNQPQHF; CDR3 DNA: TGTGCCAGTAGTATAGTGGGGCAGGTGAATCAGCCCCAGCATTTT
D gene: TRBD1; CDR3 length: 13; J gene: TRBJ1-3; V gene: TRBV2; clone size: -; CDR3 protein: CARDRDSGNTIYF; CDR3 DNA: TGTGCCAGGGACAGGGACTCTGGAAACACCATATATTTT
D gene: TRBD1; CDR3 length: 17; J gene: TRBJ1-1; V gene: TRBV3-1/TRBV3-2; clone size: once; CDR3 protein: CASTLVETGEVVTEAFF; CDR3 DNA: TGTGCCAGCACTCTAGTGGAGACAGGGGAGGTTGTCACTGAAGCTTTCTTT
D gene: -; CDR3 length: 14; J gene: TRBJ2-7; V gene: TRBV6-5; clone size: -; CDR3 protein: CATRRGRGSYEQYF; CDR3 DNA: TGTGCCACCCGCCGGGGCAGGGGTTCTTACGAGCAGTACTTC
D gene: TRBD2; CDR3 length: 14; J gene: TRBJ2-5; V gene: TRBV7-2; clone size: -; CDR3 protein: CASSRGSGGETQYF; CDR3 DNA: TGTGCCAGCAGCCGGGGGTCGGGGGGAGAGACCCAGTACTTC
D gene: TRBD2; CDR3 length: 16; J gene: TRBJ2-2; V gene: TRBV5-6; clone size: -; CDR3 protein: CASSLVAGGWTGELFF; CDR3 DNA: TGTGCCAGCAGCTTGGTGGCGGGAGGTTGGACCGGGGAGCTGTTTTTT
D gene: TRBD1; CDR3 length: 14; J gene: TRBJ1-6; V gene: TRBV7-2; clone size: -; CDR3 protein: CASSRTGNNSPLHF; CDR3 DNA: TGTGCCAGCAGCCGGACAGGAAACAATTCACCCCTCCACTTT
D gene: TRBD1; CDR3 length: 14; J gene: TRBJ2-1; V gene: TRBV28; clone size: -; CDR3 protein: CASSFQTGWHEQFF; CDR3 DNA: TGTGCCAGCAGTTTCCAGACAGGGTGGCATGAGCAGTTCTTC
D gene: TRBD1; CDR3 length: 15; J gene: TRBJ1-4; V gene: TRBV18; clone size: -; CDR3 protein: CASSPQGQPNEKLFF; CDR3 DNA: TGTGCCAGCTCACCACAGGGACAGCCTAATGAAAAACTGTTTTTT
D gene: -; CDR3 length: 17; J gene: TRBJ2-7; V gene: TRBV4-2; clone size: -; CDR3 protein: CASRRDRGGVGSYEQYF; CDR3 DNA: TGTGCCAGCAGGCGGGACAGAGGGGGAGTAGGTTCCTACGAGCAGTACTTC
D gene: -; CDR3 length: 16; J gene: TRBJ2-1; V gene: TRBV5-4; clone size: once; CDR3 protein: CASSLPGESSYNEQFF; CDR3 DNA: TGTGCCAGCAGCCTCCCCGGGGAGAGCTCCTACAATGAGCAGTTCTTC
D gene: TRBD2; CDR3 length: 16; J gene: TRBJ2-7; V gene: TRBV6-1; clone size: -; CDR3 protein: CASSVGASGGSYEQYF; CDR3 DNA: TGTGCCAGCAGTGTGGGGGCTAGCGGGGGGTCCTACGAGCAGTACTTC
D gene: TRBD2; CDR3 length: 16; J gene: TRBJ2-3; V gene: TRBV27; clone size: -; CDR3 protein: CASSPRTSGRENTQYF; CDR3 DNA: TGTGCCAGCAGTCCCAGGACTAGCGGGAGAGAAAATACGCAGTATTTT
D gene: -; CDR3 length: 16; J gene: TRBJ2-7; V gene: TRBV10-3; clone size: -; CDR3 protein: CATTKSLSQNAYEQYF; CDR3 DNA: TGTGCCACCACCAAATCCCTTTCGCAGAACGCCTACGAGCAGTACTTC
D gene: TRBD1; CDR3 length: 15; J gene: TRBJ1-2; V gene: TRBV5-1; clone size: -; CDR3 protein: CASDVGQGGNYGYTF; CDR3 DNA: TGCGCCAGCGACGTTGGACAGGGCGGTAACTATGGCTACACCTTC
D gene: -; CDR3 length: 13; J gene: TRBJ1-1; V gene: TRBV10-3; clone size: few; CDR3 protein: CAISVDRNTEAFF; CDR3 DNA: TGTGCCATCAGTGTGGACAGGAACACTGAAGCTTTCTTT
D gene: -; CDR3 length: 15; J gene: TRBJ1-2; V gene: TRBV6-6; clone size: once; CDR3 protein: CASSYGQGNNYGYTF; CDR3 DNA: TGTGCCAGCAGTTACGGCCAGGGGAACAACTATGGCTACACCTTC
D gene: TRBD2; CDR3 length: 15; J gene: TRBJ2-5; V gene: TRBV5-4; clone size: once; CDR3 protein: CASSRTSGPQETQYF; CDR3 DNA: TGTGCCAGCAGCCGGACTAGCGGGCCCCAAGAGACCCAGTACTTC
D gene: -; CDR3 length: 13; J gene: TRBJ2-7; V gene: TRBV10-3; clone size: -; CDR3 protein: CAISSLSSYEQYF; CDR3 DNA: TGTGCCATCAGTAGTCTATCCTCCTACGAGCAGTACTTC
D gene: TRBD1; CDR3 length: 15; J gene: TRBJ2-3; V gene: TRBV2; clone size: medium-sized; CDR3 protein: CASSPGTGSTDTQYF; CDR3 DNA: TGTGCCAGCAGTCCCGGGACAGGGAGCACAGATACGCAGTATTTT
D gene: -; CDR3 length: 14; J gene: TRBJ2-5; V gene: TRBV2; clone size: -; CDR3 protein: CASRGSGPQGTQYF; CDR3 DNA: TGTGCCAGCAGAGGTAGCGGACCCCAGGGGACCCAGTACTTC
D gene: TRBD1; CDR3 length: 14; J gene: TRBJ1-2; V gene: TRBV6-2/TRBV6-3; clone size: -; CDR3 protein: CASSSGTGNYGYTF; CDR3 DNA: TGTGCCAGCAGCTCCGGGACAGGAAACTATGGCTACACCTTC
D gene: -; CDR3 length: 14; J gene: TRBJ2-3; V gene: TRBV28; clone size: -; CDR3 protein: CASSLRGGVDTQYF; CDR3 DNA: TGTGCCAGCAGTTTAAGGGGGGGGGTAGATACGCAGTATTTT
D gene: TRBD1; CDR3 length: 15; J gene: TRBJ2-3; V gene: TRBV30; clone size: -; CDR3 protein: CAWSPDRGPGDTQYF; CDR3 DNA: TGTGCCTGGAGTCCAGACAGGGGTCCGGGAGATACGCAGTATTTT
D gene: -; CDR3 length: 16; J gene: TRBJ2-6; V gene: TRBV9; clone size: once; CDR3 protein: CASSAPHRAGANVLTF; CDR3 DNA: TGTGCCAGCAGCGCCCCGCACAGGGCTGGGGCCAACGTCCTGACTTTC
D gene: TRBD2; CDR3 length: 15; J gene: TRBJ2-5; V gene: TRBV7-9; clone size: -; CDR3 protein: CASSFRASGHETQYF; CDR3 DNA: TGTGCCAGCAGCTTTAGAGCTAGCGGTCACGAGACCCAGTACTTC
D gene: -; CDR3 length: 13; J gene: TRBJ2-3; V gene: TRBV11-1; clone size: -; CDR3 protein: CASSLAGGDTQYF; CDR3 DNA: TGTGCCAGCAGCTTAGCGGGGGGAGATACGCAGTATTTT
D gene: TRBD1; CDR3 length: 14; J gene: TRBJ1-5; V gene: TRBV7-2; clone size: -; CDR3 protein: CASSVQGVGQPQHF; CDR3 DNA: TGTGCCAGCAGCGTACAGGGGGTGGGTCAGCCCCAGCATTTT
D gene: -; CDR3 length: 11; J gene: TRBJ2-5; V gene: TRBV6-5; clone size: -; CDR3 protein: CASRVRETQYF; CDR3 DNA: TGTGCCAGCAGGGTCCGGGAGACCCAGTACTTC
D gene: -; CDR3 length: 15; J gene: TRBJ1-2; V gene: TRBV5-1; clone size: -; CDR3 protein: CASSTGPQVGYGYTF; CDR3 DNA: TGCGCCAGCAGCACGGGCCCACAGGTGGGCTATGGCTACACCTTC
D gene: TRBD2; CDR3 length: 14; J gene: TRBJ2-1; V gene: TRBV4-3; clone size: -; CDR3 protein: CASSQLAGPGEQFF; CDR3 DNA: TGCGCCAGCAGCCAGCTAGCGGGGCCGGGGGAGCAGTTCTTC
D gene: TRBD1; CDR3 length: 15; J gene: TRBJ1-6; V gene: TRBV7-3; clone size: -; CDR3 protein: CASSSRDRGNSPLHF; CDR3 DNA: TGTGCCAGCAGCTCCCGGGACAGGGGAAATTCACCCCTCCACTTT
D gene: TRBD1; CDR3 length: 15; J gene: TRBJ1-6; V gene: TRBV6-5; clone size: -; CDR3 protein: CASRTWGQGNSPLHF; CDR3 DNA: TGTGCCAGCAGGACTTGGGGACAGGGAAATTCACCCCTCCACTTT